The 22 T cell receptor beta chains presented below share a single source sample, sequenced in a study of T cells after yellow fever vaccination. TCRdb independently ran MiXCR on the 5' RACE reads; one entry per CDR3 protein. In the table there are some 99,000 distinct CDR3 sequences, 5.8% of which are singletons. The sequenced sample was CD8+ T cells sorted from PBMCs, obtained 10 days after the yellow fever booster vaccination. These receptors came from a young man who received the YFV17D yellow fever vaccine.

The genes are TRBV19 and TRBJ1-1, with 9 nucleotides matching TRBD1. Per the germline V gene, CDR1 is LNHDA and CDR2 is SQIVND (reference sequence). V lost 3 bases and J lost 2; bases outside the gene matches: 4. The CDR3 length is 15 residues. The CDR3 loop is CASSITTGGNTEAFF. CDR3 DNA: TGTGCCAGTAGTATTACGACAGGGGGAAACACTGAAGCTTTCTTT.

This clonotype was seen only once. V is TRBV7-9 and J is TRBJ1-5; D not resolved. Germline loops: CDR1 SEHNR, CDR2 FQNEAQ (reference sequence). V lost 5 bases and J lost 7, with 9 bases in between. This CDR3 contains 12 residues. This CDR3 reads CASSDSRQPQHF. The CDR3 DNA follows: TGTGCCAGCAGCGATAGTCGCCAGCCCCAGCATTTT.

Ten or more counts support this clonotype. The V call is TRBV7-9, the J call TRBJ2-1, with TRBD2 matching over 8 bases. This CDR3 is built from 13 residues. V was pared by 9 bases and J by 6 bases, with 7 bases of the junction left unmatched. Germline V gives CDR1 SEHNR, CDR2 FQNEAQ (reference sequence). As DNA, the CDR3 is TGTGCCAGTAAGGGCGGGGGGAGCAATGAGCAGTTCTTC. Residues: CASKGGGSNEQFF.

This sequence joins TRBV19 and TRBJ1-5; 10 positions agree with TRBD1. The CDR3 length is 14 residues. Germline V gene data show CDR1 as LNHDA and CDR2 as SQIVND (reference sequence). Trimming took 6 bases from V and 3 from J; bases not matched to a gene: 2. The CDR3 sequence is CASRGQGNNQPQHF. CDR3 nucleotide sequence: TGTGCCAGTAGGGGACAGGGGAACAATCAGCCCCAGCATTTT.

In this sample, this clonotype turned up a few times. The chain employs TRBV5-1 and TRBJ1-1; 7 nucleotides align to TRBD1. This CDR3 region has 17 residues. V dropped 4 bases and J dropped 11; count of bases not matched to a gene: 23. From germline, CDR1 is SGHRS and CDR2 YFSETQ. The CDR3 DNA sequence: TGCGCCAGCAGCGAATCGACAGGGCGCATATTAGGCCTCGAGGCTTTCTTT. It encodes CASSESTGRILGLEAFF. Complete variable domain (other parts from reference TRBV5-1 and TRBJ1-1): KAGVTQTPRYLIKTRGQQVTLSCSPISGHRSVSWYQQTPGQGLQFLFEYFSETQRNKGNFPGRFSGRQFSNSRSEMNVSTLELGDSALYLCASSESTGRILGLEAFFGQGTRLTVV.

This clonotype was found a few times. V is TRBV7-6 and J is TRBJ1-1; maybe TRBD1 (6 bases). V lost 5 bases to trimming and J lost 6 bases, with 7 bases between them. CDR3 size: 11 residues. Germline values: CDR1 SGHVS, CDR2 FNYEAQ. CDR3 sequence (DNA): TGTGCCAGCAGCCCAGGGGCTGAAGCTTTCTTT. Translation: CASSPGAEAFF.

V gene TRBV7-9 combines with J gene TRBJ2-2; 7 bases match TRBD1. This CDR3 is built from 17 residues. V was pared by 4 bases and J by 2 bases, with 10 bases of the junction left unmatched. Germline-derived CDR1 and CDR2 are SEHNR and FQNEAQ (reference sequence). The CDR3 region has the DNA TGTGCCAGCAGCTCCCTTGAACAGGGGATAAACACCGGGGAGCTGTTTTTT. It specifies CASSSLEQGINTGELFF.

The chain has TRBV4-1 and TRBJ2-3, with 9 bases fitting TRBD1. The length of the CDR3 is 15 residues. J gave up 1 base and V 4 bases, and 3 bases lay outside the gene matches. Germline V CDR1 and CDR2: MGHRA, YSYEKL. DNA for the CDR3: TGCGCCAGCAGCCTCCGGACAGGGGGCACAGATACGCAGTATTTT. Translating it yields CASSLRTGGTDTQYF.

The J gene is TRBJ2-7, the V gene TRBV7-9; D gene uncertain. Germline CDR1 and CDR2: SEHNR and FQNEAQ (reference sequence). The CDR3 is made up of 12 amino acids. Trimming removed 0 bases at V and 6 bases at J, with 6 bases between. The CDR3 is CASSLARSEQYF. The DNA of the CDR3 is TGTGCCAGCAGCTTAGCTCGATCCGAGCAGTACTTC.

This clonotype has more than one count but fewer than ten. J is TRBJ1-2 and V is TRBV10-3; TRBD1 might be the D (6 bases). CDR3 length: 12 amino acids. Trimming pared 7 bases from V and 6 bases from J, leaving 12 bases between. Germline V gives CDR1 ENHRY, CDR2 SYGVKD. In DNA form, the CDR3 reads TGTGCCATCAACGAGGGGGTACATGGCTACACCTTC. This translates into CAINEGVHGYTF.

This clonotype was observed a few times. The chain employs TRBV24-1 and TRBJ1-5, with 9 bases that match TRBD1. Germline V gives CDR1 KGHDR, CDR2 SFDVKD. The CDR3 totals 16 residues. Trimming at V came to 5 bases and at J to 2 bases, leaving 6 bases not matched to a gene. The CDR3 loop is CATSGPGQGGNQPQHF. The CDR3, as DNA: TGTGCCACCAGTGGACCGGGACAGGGTGGCAATCAGCCCCAGCATTTT.

This rearrangement joins TRBV12-3 or TRBV12-4 to TRBJ2-7; D possibly matches TRBD1 or TRBD2 (6 bases each). Trimming removed 5 bases at V and 4 bases at J, with 15 bases between. The CDR3 sequence is 14 residues long. The CDR3 protein is CASSPVGGTYEQYF. The CDR3 DNA reads TGTGCCAGCAGTCCAGTAGGGGGGACGTACGAGCAGTACTTC.

The sample holds many counts of this clonotype. The chain employs TRBV6-6 and TRBJ2-3; TRBD2 matches at 7 bases. The ends lost 1 base at V and 0 bases at J; junction bases unmatched: 7. Germline V gene lookup returns CDR1 MNHNY and CDR2 SVGAGI (reference sequence). The CDR3 length is 17 residues. CDR3 nucleotide sequence: TGTGCCAGCAGTTACTTAGCTCTAGCGGCCAGCACAGATACGCAGTATTTT. Amino acid sequence: CASSYLALAASTDTQYF.

This clonotype was detected only a few times. The V and J genes are TRBV7-9 and TRBJ2-7, with a tentative D call TRBD2 (6 bases). Germline V gene lookup returns CDR1 SEHNR and CDR2 FQNEAQ (reference sequence). The CDR3 contains 13 residues. Trimming pared 6 bases from V and 7 bases from J, leaving 16 bases between. CDR3 residues: CASSFPPAGEQYV. The CDR3 region has the DNA TGTGCCAGCAGTTTTCCTCCGGCGGGGGAGCAGTACGTC.

This clonotype was seen a handful of times. This rearrangement joins TRBV29-1 to TRBJ2-3; D might be TRBD1 or TRBD2, each matching 6 bases. This CDR3 comprises 15 residues. CDR1 SQVTM and CDR2 ANQGSEA come from the germline V gene. Trimming stripped 0 bases from V and 4 bases from J, with 14 bases between. The CDR3 sequence: CSVEDRSGEADTQYF. The CDR3 DNA reads as TGCAGCGTTGAAGATCGGTCAGGGGAGGCAGATACGCAGTATTTT.

The rearrangement links TRBV15 to TRBJ1-3; TRBD1 matches 9 bases. V trimming: 1 base; J trimming: 0 bases; junction bases outside the gene matches: 4. This CDR3 has 17 residues. The germline gives CDR1 LNHNV, CDR2 YYDKDF (reference sequence). CDR3 nucleotide sequence: TGTGCCACCAGCAGAGGGAACAGGGGGCTCTCTGGAAACACCATATATTTT. The encoded protein is CATSRGNRGLSGNTIYF.

This clonotype was found a few times. V is TRBV5-1 and J is TRBJ2-1; 11 nucleotides match TRBD2. The junction had 5 bases not matched to a gene; V was cut back by 0 bases and J by 3 bases. This CDR3 has 17 residues. From germline, CDR1 is SGHRS and CDR2 YFSETQ. The CDR3 DNA follows: TGCGCCAGCAGCTTGGATCCTAGCGGGGGGATCTACAATGAGCAGTTCTTC. This encodes CASSLDPSGGIYNEQFF.

This clonotype was seen more than once but under ten times. This chain joins TRBV7-8 and TRBJ1-5; no clear D. In germline, CDR1 is SGHVS, CDR2 FQNEAQ. Trimming pared 3 bases from V and 5 bases from J, leaving 11 bases between. The CDR3 has 14 amino acids. Written as DNA, the CDR3 is TGTGCCAGCAGCTTTCTCGCCAGAGATCAGCCCCAGCATTTT. Amino acid sequence: CASSFLARDQPQHF.

The table lists this clonotype with a few counts. CDR3 residues: CASSRRKENTIYF. The CDR3 DNA sequence: TGTGCCAGCAGTCGGCGGAAGGAAAACACCATATATTTT. V and J are TRBV6-5 and TRBJ1-3; no definite D call. Germline CDR1 reads MNHEY; CDR2 reads SVGAGI. Between the trimmed V and J ends, which lost 5 bases and 6 bases, there was a span of 11 bases. The CDR3 length is 13 residues.

This clonotype was observed a few times. The chain's CDR3 is CACSGTSGDYNEQFF. The CDR3, as DNA: TGTGCTTGTAGTGGGACTAGCGGGGATTACAATGAGCAGTTCTTC. The V gene is TRBV19, the J gene TRBJ2-1; 13 positions agree with TRBD2. CDR3 length: 15 residues. Looked up from germline, CDR1 is LNHDA and CDR2 is SQIVND (reference sequence).

The chain combines TRBV5-4 with TRBJ2-1, with 8 nucleotides matching TRBD1. The CDR3 has 14 amino acids. Germline values: CDR1 SGHNT, CDR2 YYREEE (reference sequence). J gave up 10 bases and V 0 bases, and 6 bases lay outside the gene matches. The CDR3 nucleotides are TGTGCCAGCAGCTTGGGACAGGGGCGGCAGGAGCAGTTCTTC. Its translation: CASSLGQGRQEQFF.

J is TRBJ1-1 and V is TRBV29-1, with D tentatively TRBD1 (6 bases). The V and J ends lost 0 bases and 3 bases respectively, with 26 bases between them. There are 19 residues in the CDR3. The germline V gene has CDR1 SQVTM and CDR2 ANQGSEA. The chain's CDR3 is CSVEDPLLTSTGIDTEAFF. CDR3 in DNA: TGCAGCGTTGAAGATCCACTCTTAACCTCGACAGGTATTGACACTGAAGCTTTCTTT.